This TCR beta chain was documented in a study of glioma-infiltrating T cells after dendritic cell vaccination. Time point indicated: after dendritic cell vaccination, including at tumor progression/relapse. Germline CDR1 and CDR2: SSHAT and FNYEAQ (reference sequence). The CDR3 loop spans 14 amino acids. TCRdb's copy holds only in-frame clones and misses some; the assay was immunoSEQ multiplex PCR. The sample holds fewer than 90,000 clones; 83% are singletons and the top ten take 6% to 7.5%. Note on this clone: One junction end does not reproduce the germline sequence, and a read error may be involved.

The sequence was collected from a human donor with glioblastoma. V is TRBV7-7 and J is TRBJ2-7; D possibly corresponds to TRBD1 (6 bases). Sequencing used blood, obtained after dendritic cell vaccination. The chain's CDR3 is CASSQGQNSYEQYF. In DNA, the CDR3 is TGTGCTAGCAGCCAAGGACAGAACTCCTACGAGCAGTACTTC. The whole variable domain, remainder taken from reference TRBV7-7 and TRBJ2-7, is GAGVSQSPRYKVTKRGQDVTLRCDPISSHATLYWYQQALGQGPEFLTYFNYEAQPDKSGLPSDRFSAERPEGSISTLTIQRTEQRDSAMYRCASSQGQNSYEQYFGPGTRLTVT.